This T cell receptor (beta chain) was observed in a study of response to subunit inactivated influenza vaccine. MiXCR was run by TCRdb on the RT-PCR reads, yielding one entry per CDR3 protein. The sample holds some 800,000 distinct CDR3 sequences, around 20% seen once. This clonotype was picked up many times. Its antigen remains unknown. The study's findings and limits: It was suggested by the authors that few new T cells are recruited by each seasonal influenza vaccination.

The specimen was PBMCs from blood, collected about 5 days after vaccination. The receptor's source is a man in his fifties who received an inactivated influenza vaccine.

The CDR3 loop reads CASSLSHGYEQYF. The CDR3 DNA reads TGTGCCAGCAGTTTATCGCACGGCTACGAGCAGTACTTC. The chain combines TRBV27 with TRBJ2-7; D is uncertain. V dropped 0 bases and J dropped 3 bases, with 6 bases sitting between them. CDR3 size: 13 residues. The germline V gene encodes CDR1 MNHEY and CDR2 SMNVEV (reference sequence).